This TCR beta chain was sequenced for a study of beta chain features in type 1 diabetes. Background on the study: Patients shared similar age, gender and cell yields with healthy donors. Analysis included about 100 million sorted cells drawn from all samples.

This clone was counted only a few times. The identical CDR3 is also encoded by other nucleotide sequences in the sample. With 0 bases removed from V and 6 bases from J, the gap between germline ends came to 6 bases. Germline V gene lookup returns CDR1 GTSNPN and CDR2 SVGIG (reference sequence). The CDR3 consists of 11 residues. Staining for CD45RO/CCR7/CD25/CD127/CD95/CD27 allowed sorting of CD4+ naive, central memory, regulatory and stem cell-like memory cells. The entirety of the isolated RNA underwent reverse transcription, so expressed TCRB transcripts were sequenced. Assay used: immunoSEQ multiplex PCR; TCRdb lists only in-frame clones, some missing. The sample consists of about 370,000 clones, approximately 15% of them appearing once.

The sample comprised naive CD4+ T cells from blood. The receptor's source is a woman in her late teens or twenties in good health. The chain employs TRBV30 and TRBJ2-7; no definite D call. This CDR3 is CAWSVSGEQYF. As DNA, the CDR3 is TGTGCCTGGAGTGTTTCGGGCGAGCAGTACTTC.